One sample yielded the 26 T cell receptor beta chains listed below, sequenced in a study of blood T cell repertoires in COVID-19 (dated by TCRdb to about 2020). Library creation used the immunoSEQ multiplex PCR assay. The table was pulled from immuneACCESS by TCRdb, which kept in-frame rearrangements only. Such tables lose some clones; where checked, under half of the loss comes from unresolved V genes, and the rest has no known cause. This sample holds about 190,000 clones; just under 85% were observed only once. 4.5% to 6% of the sample is in the top ten clones. Source material: peripheral blood. The receptor source for this set is a woman aged 70-85 years with active or convalescent COVID-19.

This clone showed up just a few times. This rearrangement joins TRBV5-1 to TRBJ2-3; a possible D gene is TRBD1 (7 bases). The germline CDR1 and CDR2 sequences are SGHRS and YFSETQ. The length of the CDR3 is 15 residues. V shed 9 bases and J shed 2 bases, with 19 bases lying between them. CDR3 amino acids: CATHRGQGDTDTQYF. As DNA, the CDR3 is TGCGCCACCCACCGGGGGCAGGGGGACACAGATACGCAGTATTTT.

A remark on this clone: One junction end does not reproduce the germline sequence, and a read error may be involved. This sequence joins TRBV7-8 and TRBJ1-4; TRBD1 matches 8 bases. This CDR3 has 13 amino acids. CDR1 is SGHVS and CDR2 is FQNEAQ in the germline V gene. The CDR3 nucleotides read TGTGCCAGCAGTCAAGCTTTTACAGGGGGAGCGGTTTTT. This sequence encodes CASSQAFTGGAVF.

For this clone: The junction differs from germline at one of its ends, possibly a read error. This CDR3 is also generated by other DNA sequences in the sample. The chain is built from TRBV5-1 and TRBJ2-5; 7 bases are a match to TRBD1. CDR3 length: 16 residues. Germline V gene lookup returns CDR1 SGHRS and CDR2 YFSETQ. CDR3 protein: CASSLARSRGQETQYF. The CDR3 bases are TGCGCTAGCAGCTTGGCCAGGAGCAGGGGGCAAGAGACCCAGTACTTC.

The chain combines TRBV11-2 with TRBJ2-7, with TRBD2 identical over 8 bases. CDR3 length: 14 residues. The V gene end was trimmed by 1 base and the J gene end by 5 bases; junction bases not matched to a gene: 4. Germline lookup yields CDR1 SGHAT and CDR2 FQNNGV. The CDR3: CASSLAGGPDEQYF. The CDR3 DNA is TGTGCCAGCAGCTTAGCGGGAGGGCCCGACGAGCAGTACTTC.

This chain connects TRBV19 to TRBJ2-1, with a possible D match to TRBD2 (7 bases). V was cut by 0 bases and J by 14 bases, with 14 bases left in between. Germline V CDR1 and CDR2: LNHDA, SQIVND (reference sequence). The CDR3 loop spans 13 amino acids. Here the CDR3 reads CASSIEFRGGEFF. The DNA of the CDR3 is TGTGCCAGTAGTATAGAATTCAGGGGAGGGGAGTTCTTC.

This clone occurred a few times. The chain combines TRBV11-2 with TRBJ2-7, with TRBD2 matching over 11 bases. This CDR3 has 15 amino acids. J was trimmed by 4 bases and V by 2 bases; bases with no gene match: 4. Germline CDR1 reads SGHAT; CDR2 reads FQNNGV. The CDR3: CASSLRRTSGYEQYF. The CDR3 bases are TGTGCCAGCAGCTTAAGAAGGACTAGCGGGTACGAGCAGTACTTC.

This clone was recorded only once. V and J are TRBV7-2 and TRBJ2-2; D might be TRBD2 (6 bases). Germline V gives CDR1 SGHTA, CDR2 FQGNSA. This CDR3 has 17 residues. Between the trimmed V and J ends, which lost 0 bases and 3 bases, there was a span of 14 bases. CDR3 region: CASSLAPGGVYTGELFF. CDR3 DNA: TGTGCCAGCAGCTTAGCTCCCGGGGGTGTATACACCGGGGAGCTGTTTTTT.

This chain connects TRBV24-1 to TRBJ1-2; the match to TRBD1 covers 8 bases. V lost 2 bases and J lost 5; bases outside the gene matches: 3. Germline loops: CDR1 KGHDR, CDR2 SFDVKD. This CDR3 is 14 amino acids long. The CDR3 sequence is CATSDSDRAYGYTF. CDR3 sequence (DNA): TGTGCCACCAGTGATTCGGACAGGGCGTATGGCTACACCTTC.

The V and J genes are TRBV5-1 and TRBJ2-5; a weak D match, TRBD1 (6 bases). Germline loops: CDR1 SGHRS, CDR2 YFSETQ. The CDR3 sequence is 14 residues long. V was cut by 3 bases and J by 3 bases, with 12 bases left in between. CDR3 amino acids: CASSSGQLEETQYF. In nucleotides, the CDR3 is TGCGCCAGCAGCTCGGGACAATTAGAAGAGACCCAGTACTTC.

The chain joins TRBV19 to TRBJ1-5; the D gene is possibly TRBD1 (6 bases). Trimming shortened V by 2 bases and J by 4 bases, and 12 bases separated the two germline ends. Germline CDR1 and CDR2: LNHDA and SQIVND (reference sequence). This CDR3 has 15 amino acids. CDR3 protein: CASSIQGIENQPQHF. Here the CDR3 DNA reads TGTGCCAGTAGTATACAGGGGATAGAGAATCAGCCCCAGCATTTT.

This clone has just one count. The chain carries TRBV6-1 and TRBJ1-2; TRBD1 agrees at 7 bases. This CDR3 is built from 16 residues. Germline CDR1 is MNHNS and CDR2 is SASEGT. V was pared by 4 bases and J by 2 bases, with 10 bases of the junction left unmatched. The CDR3 loop is CASSGGQGVGNYGYTF. CDR3 DNA sequence: TGTGCCAGCAGTGGGGGCCAGGGGGTAGGCAACTATGGCTACACCTTC.

The chain joins TRBV20-1 to TRBJ2-5; 8 bases match TRBD1. The CDR3 is made up of 13 amino acids. From germline, CDR1 is DFQATT and CDR2 SNEGSKA (reference sequence). V trimming: 6 bases; J trimming: 4 bases; junction bases outside the gene matches: 7. This CDR3 is CSASQQGGETQYF. The CDR3 DNA is TGCAGTGCAAGTCAACAGGGGGGAGAGACCCAGTACTTC.

V usage is TRBV7-2 and J usage is TRBJ2-7; TRBD1 is a possible D gene (6 bases). CDR1 SGHTA and CDR2 FQGNSA come from the germline V gene. V lost 3 bases and J lost 6, with 12 bases in between. CDR3 length equals 13 residues. CDR3 nucleotide sequence: TGTGCCAGCAGCTTCCACAGGGATAGCGAGCAGTACTTC. Translation gives CASSFHRDSEQYF. Combining the CDR3 with reference TRBV7-2 and TRBJ2-7 gives the whole variable domain GAGVSQSPSNKVTEKGKDVELRCDPISGHTALYWYRQSLGQGLEFLIYFQGNSAPDKSGLPSDRFSAERTGGSVSTLTIQRTQQEDSAVYLCASSFHRDSEQYFGPGTRLTVT.

The count of this clone is one. The chain joins TRBV11-3 to TRBJ1-1; 8 positions agree with TRBD1. With 2 bases clipped from V and 7 bases from J, the junction kept 12 bases outside the gene matches. Per the germline V gene, CDR1 is SGHNT and CDR2 is YENEEA. CDR3 length: 16 residues. The CDR3 DNA sequence: TGTGCCAGCAGCTTACAGGGGGCCCAGGGGGCCGGTGAAGCTTTCTTT. It encodes CASSLQGAQGAGEAFF.

The chain has TRBV6-6 and TRBJ1-2; no clear D. The CDR3 is 14 amino acids. Between the trimmed V and J ends, which lost 7 bases and 2 bases, there was a span of 14 bases. Germline-derived CDR1 and CDR2 are MNHNY and SVGAGI (reference sequence). This CDR3 is CASNYRGPNYGYTF. For the CDR3, the DNA is TGTGCCAGCAACTACCGAGGCCCCAACTATGGCTACACCTTC.

This clone turned up a few times. The chain employs TRBV7-9 and TRBJ1-4; a possible D gene is TRBD1 (5 bases). The V end was cut by 5 bases, the J end by 6 bases, with 13 bases between. Looked up from germline, CDR1 is SEHNR and CDR2 is FQNEAQ (reference sequence). This CDR3 contains 14 residues. The CDR3, as DNA: TGTGCCAGCAGCCCCCCGGGCAGGGATGAAAAACTGTTTTTT. It translates to CASSPPGRDEKLFF.

The chain couples TRBV21-1 to TRBJ1-1; TRBD1 was called by the table and not checked on the DNA. TRBV21-1 is a pseudogene. CDR3 size: 12 residues. The CDR3 loop is CAPDNYQVEAFF. Written as DNA, the CDR3 is TGTGCCCCAGATAATTACCAGGTAGAAGCTTTCTTT.

With regard to this clone: Within the sample, other DNA sequences also encode this same CDR3. This chain links TRBV3-1 (or the pseudogene TRBV3-2) with TRBJ1-4; 7 nucleotides agree with TRBD1. V was pared by 4 bases and J by 5 bases, with 4 bases of the junction left unmatched. The CDR3 runs to 14 residues. CDR1 LGHDT and CDR2 YNNKEL come from the germline V gene (reference sequence). DNA for the CDR3: TGTGCCAGCAGCCCCGACAGGGCAAATGAAAAACTGTTTTTT. Amino acids: CASSPDRANEKLFF.

The genes are TRBV6-5 and TRBJ1-2, with 9 nucleotides matching TRBD1. The length of the CDR3 is 13 residues. Trimming at V came to 8 bases and at J to 4 bases, leaving 5 bases not matched to a gene. Germline assignment: CDR1 MNHEY and CDR2 SVGAGI. CDR3 coding DNA: TGTGCCAGCGCGACAGGGGGGGGCTATGGCTACACCTTC. Translation: CASATGGGYGYTF.

This clone has only one observation. V and J are TRBV9 and TRBJ2-3, with D possibly being TRBD2 (5 bases). V gave up 4 bases and J gave up 0 bases, with 12 bases separating them. The germline V gene encodes CDR1 SGDLS and CDR2 YYNGEE. CDR3 length: 15 residues. The CDR3 is CASSPRLTSTDTQYF. CDR3 nucleotides: TGTGCCAGCAGCCCCCGACTAACTAGCACAGATACGCAGTATTTT.

V gene TRBV28 combines with J gene TRBJ2-5, with 9 bases that match TRBD1. CDR3 length: 15 amino acids. Germline V CDR1 and CDR2: MDHEN, SYDVKM. The junction had 10 bases not matched to a gene; V was cut back by 6 bases and J by 5 bases. CDR3 loop: CASRLPGQGLETQYF. For the CDR3, the DNA is TGTGCCAGCAGACTTCCGGGACAGGGTCTTGAGACCCAGTACTTC.

The chain couples TRBV7-9 to TRBJ2-2, with D perhaps TRBD2 (5 bases). The V gene lost 6 bases and the J gene lost 5 bases, with 16 bases spanning the gap. Germline V gene lookup returns CDR1 SEHNR and CDR2 FQNEAQ (reference sequence). The CDR3 has 15 residues. The CDR3 nucleotides are TGTGCCAGCAGTCCGGCCGGATTAGCGACCGGGGAGCTGTTTTTT. It translates to CASSPAGLATGELFF.

In this sample, this clone turned up a few times. V gene TRBV2 combines with J gene TRBJ2-1; D possibly corresponds to TRBD2 (8 bases). The germline V and J ends were trimmed by 11 bases and 7 bases, with 21 bases remaining between them. Germline-derived CDR1 and CDR2 are SNHLY and FYNNEI. CDR3 length: 14 residues. The CDR3: CAFQGGGRLNEQFF. CDR3 bases: TGTGCCTTCCAAGGGGGCGGGAGGCTGAATGAGCAGTTCTTC.

The genes are TRBV5-1 and TRBJ2-1; 12 bases are shared with TRBD2. Germline loops: CDR1 SGHRS, CDR2 YFSETQ. The CDR3 spans 14 residues. Trimming removed 7 bases from V and 6 bases from J; junction bases left unmatched: 5. The DNA of the CDR3 is TGCGCCAGCGAGACTAGCGGGAGCGGCAATGAGCAGTTCTTC. Protein: CASETSGSGNEQFF.

The rearrangement links TRBV5-1 to TRBJ2-1; 7 bases align to TRBD2. Trimming cost V 2 bases and J 7 bases; bases outside gene matches: 9. This CDR3 comprises 15 residues. From germline, CDR1 is SGHRS and CDR2 YFSETQ. The CDR3 sequence is CASSFSGAGENEQFF. The CDR3 DNA reads TGCGCCAGCAGCTTCAGCGGGGCGGGGGAGAATGAGCAGTTCTTC.

This sequence joins TRBV6-5 and TRBJ1-1; a possible D gene is TRBD1 (6 bases). The germline V and J ends were trimmed by 6 bases and 8 bases, with 13 bases remaining between them. CDR1 MNHEY and CDR2 SVGAGI come from the germline V gene. The CDR3 totals 12 residues. CDR3 protein: CASRSPGGEAFF. CDR3 bases: TGTGCCAGCAGATCGCCGGGGGGCGAAGCTTTCTTT.